These 7 T cell receptor beta chains came from one sample sequenced in a study of vaccination effects on CD4 cells after COVID-19. Antigen-specific CD4+ T cell clonotypes were called by their expansion after viral peptide-pool culture in ViraFEST. Cells that had been cultured for nine to eleven days were the source of isolated CD4+ T cells. The infection with SARS-CoV-2 (confirmed by PCR) occurred in this person between March and December 2020. Clones were read by immunoSEQ multiplex PCR, and TCRdb kept only the in-frame ones, dropping some. The sample yields more than 20,000 clones, about 81% seen once. No cognate antigen is known for these TCRs. The sample was CD4+ T cells from PBMCs cultured with a peptide pool, taken before COVID-19 vaccination. These receptors originate from a human donor who had a prior SARS-CoV-2 infection.

The gene calls are TRBV10-2 and TRBJ2-1; 13 nucleotides align to TRBD2. The CDR3 has 16 residues. V lost 6 bases, J lost 4 bases, and 6 bases stayed unmatched. Germline-derived CDR1 and CDR2 are WSHSY and SAAADI. The CDR3 sequence is CASSEPGLAGYNEQFF. CDR3 coding DNA: TGCGCCAGCAGCGAGCCGGGACTAGCGGGGTACAATGAGCAGTTCTTC.

V usage is TRBV20-1 and J usage is TRBJ2-3, with D maybe TRBD1 (6 bases). This CDR3 is 11 amino acids long. CDR1 and CDR2 from the germline V gene are DFQATT and SNEGSKA (reference sequence). The CDR3 sequence: CRAGAGDTQYF. The CDR3 DNA reads TGCAGGGCAGGGGCAGGAGATACGCAGTATTTT.

This clone was counted once. This sequence joins TRBV5-8 and TRBJ2-7; no firm D call. The CDR3 consists of 13 residues. Germline V gene data show CDR1 as SGHTS and CDR2 as YDEGEE. Trimming removed 4 bases from V and 0 bases from J, with 8 bases in between. The CDR3 DNA sequence: TGTGCCAGCAGCAAGGTCCTCTCCTACGAGCAGTACTTC. Encoded protein: CASSKVLSYEQYF.

This chain uses TRBV4-2 with TRBJ1-1, with 9 bases lining up with TRBD1. The CDR3 is 17 residues long. V lost 3 bases to trimming and J lost 11 bases; unmatched junction nucleotides: 19. Germline V lookup: CDR1 LGHNA, CDR2 YNFKEQ. CDR3 sequence: CASSQEPGQGVFDQAFF. As DNA, the CDR3 is TGTGCCAGCAGCCAGGAACCGGGACAGGGCGTTTTCGATCAGGCTTTCTTT.

J is TRBJ2-4 and V is TRBV21-1; the D segment call TRBD1 is taken from the table without a DNA check. TRBV21-1 is a pseudogene segment. The length of the CDR3 is 19 residues. As DNA, the CDR3 is TGTGCCAGCAGCAAAGTTTCGACAGGGGGTGTACGGACCAAAAACATTCAGTACTTC. Translated: CASSKVSTGGVRTKNIQYF.

This clone showed up just once. The chain is built from TRBV5-1 and TRBJ2-1; D not resolved. CDR3 length: 14 residues. Trimming shortened V by 6 bases and J by 0 bases, and 10 bases separated the two germline ends. Germline V gene data show CDR1 as SGHRS and CDR2 as YFSETQ. CDR3 sequence reads: CASMSASSYNEQFF. The CDR3 DNA reads TGCGCCAGCATGAGCGCAAGCTCCTACAATGAGCAGTTCTTC. Supplemented by reference TRBV5-1 and TRBJ2-1, the full variable domain reads KAGVTQTPRYLIKTRGQQVTLSCSPISGHRSVSWYQQTPGQGLQFLFEYFSETQRNKGNFPGRFSGRQFSNSRSEMNVSTLELGDSALYLCASMSASSYNEQFFGPGTRLTVL.

The rearrangement uses TRBV5-1 and TRBJ1-2, with 12 bases identical to TRBD1. The CDR3 sequence is 19 residues long. Germline V CDR1 and CDR2: SGHRS, YFSETQ. V gave up 0 bases and J gave up 8 bases; unmatched junction bases: 17. CDR3 residues: CASSLGGPGTGGPVRGYTF. The DNA for the CDR3 is TGCGCCAGCAGCTTGGGAGGGCCCGGGACAGGGGGCCCGGTAAGAGGCTACACCTTC.